Listed below are T cell receptor beta chains from one sample, sequenced in a study of cytomegalovirus exposure and HLA in healthy donors. Profiling relied on immunoSEQ multiplex PCR, and the TCRdb table lists in-frame clones only, not all of them. This table holds about 190,000 clones, roughly 80% found once. The sequenced sample was PBMCs. Source of these receptors: a woman aged 30 to 39 in good health and CMV-seropositive. The CDR3 runs from the conserved cysteine through the conserved F or W. D genes are given only for firm matches. Where a row states a size, it is once, few, many or the class of an expanded clone; other rows omit it.

d_gene	abundance	v_gene	j_gene	CDR3aa	CDR3nt
TRBD1	NA	TRBV28	TRBJ2-7	CATKSGTARYEQYF	TGTGCCACCAAAAGTGGGACAGCGAGGTACGAGCAGTACTTC
TRBD1	few	TRBV28	TRBJ1-1	CASSSWTGEGNTEAFF	TGTGCCAGCAGTTCGTGGACAGGGGAAGGGAACACTGAAGCTTTCTTT
TRBD1	NA	TRBV6-5	TRBJ1-2	CASSLGTGRNYGYTF	TGTGCCAGCAGTTTGGGGACAGGACGTAACTATGGCTACACCTTC
NA	NA	TRBV7-2	TRBJ1-6	CASSLRGGIGDNSPLHF	TGTGCCAGCAGCCTTCGGGGGGGAATTGGGGATAATTCACCCCTCCACTTT
NA	NA	TRBV6-5	TRBJ2-1	CASMGRGVLNEQFF	TGTGCCAGCATGGGGAGGGGGGTTTTAAATGAGCAGTTCTTC
TRBD1	NA	TRBV18	TRBJ1-2	CASSPPGQVPYGYTF	TGTGCCAGCTCACCTCCGGGACAGGTTCCCTATGGCTACACCTTC
TRBD1	NA	TRBV28	TRBJ1-5	CATRRDRVQPQHF	TGTGCCACCAGACGGGACAGGGTCCAGCCCCAGCATTTT
NA	NA	TRBV7-2	TRBJ2-7	CASSQPSGYEQYF	TGTGCCAGCAGCCAACCCAGCGGCTACGAGCAGTACTTC
TRBD2	NA	TRBV5-1	TRBJ2-3	CASSSGTSGPSTDTQYF	TGCGCCAGCAGCTCCGGGACTAGCGGCCCTAGCACAGATACGCAGTATTTT
TRBD2	NA	TRBV7-9	TRBJ2-5	CASSLGLAGGPGETQYF	TGTGCCAGCAGCTTAGGCCTAGCGGGAGGGCCCGGGGAGACCCAGTACTTC